These T cell receptor beta chains were read from a single sample in a study of Ad26.COV2.S vaccination and SARS-CoV-2 variants. Measured with immunoSEQ multiplex PCR; TCRdb has only the in-frame clones, and not every one. The sample has hundreds of thousands of clones; 75% to 90% are singletons. The material was peripheral blood, obtained in a trial of Ad26.COV2.S vaccine versus placebo. The receptor set was obtained from a person aged 18-65 years who received the Ad26.COV2.S COVID-19 vaccine or a placebo. CDR3s include the opening cysteine and the closing phenylalanine or tryptophan. D genes are given only for firm matches. Size is omitted from some rows. Given values are once, few, many or a class for expanded clones.

clone_size j_call d_call v_call cdr3_aa cdr3_nt
once TRBJ2-2 - TRBV7-5 CVRSLRTLTYTGELFF TGTGTCAGAAGCTTAAGGACTCTCACCTACACCGGGGAGCTGTTTTTT
- TRBJ2-2 - TRBV15 CATSRDWGTELFF TGTGCCACCAGCAGAGATTGGGGTACGGAGCTGTTTTTT
- TRBJ2-7 - TRBV6-5 CASSHGSQYEQYF TGTGCCAGCAGCCACGGGTCTCAATACGAGCAGTACTTC
- TRBJ1-1 - TRBV9 CASSVEDTRRYTEAFF TGTGCCAGCAGCGTAGAGGATACTAGACGTTACACTGAAGCTTTCTTT
- TRBJ2-1 - TRBV4-3 CASSQAGYEQFF TGCGCCAGCAGCCAAGCGGGGTATGAGCAGTTCTTC
few TRBJ1-1 - TRBV7-2 CASSWAVGVGTEAFF TGTGCCAGCAGCTGGGCTGTAGGGGTTGGCACTGAAGCTTTCTTT
- TRBJ2-2 - TRBV7-3 CATGTPGTGELFF TGTGCCACCGGAACCCCGGGCACCGGGGAGCTGTTTTTT
- TRBJ2-1 - TRBV7-9 CASSLGDNEQFF TGTGCCAGCAGCTTAGGAGACAATGAGCAGTTCTTC
- TRBJ1-6 TRBD1 TRBV5-8 CASSSRQGGSPLHF TGTGCCAGCAGCTCCCGACAGGGAGGTTCACCCCTCCACTTT
- TRBJ1-1 - TRBV7-9 CASSFGTVNTEAFF TGTGCCAGCAGCTTTGGGACGGTGAACACTGAAGCTTTCTTT
once TRBJ1-2 - TRBV6-2/TRBV6-3 CASSYSERHYGYTF TGTGCCAGCAGTTATTCGGAGCGTCACTATGGCTACACCTTC
once TRBJ1-4 TRBD1 TRBV5-1 CASSLGQGETTNEKLFF TGCGCCAGCAGCTTAGGACAGGGGGAGACAACTAATGAAAAACTGTTTTTT
- TRBJ2-7 TRBD1 TRBV19 CASSMSGTGTYEQYF TGTGCCAGTAGTATGTCCGGGACAGGGACCTACGAGCAGTACTTC
- TRBJ1-1 - TRBV5-6 CASRFWGRNTEAFF TGTGCCAGCAGATTTTGGGGGAGGAACACTGAAGCTTTCTTT
once TRBJ2-7 - TRBV19 CASSMGKISYEQYF TGTGCCAGTAGTATGGGAAAAATCTCCTACGAGCAGTACTTC
- TRBJ1-5 - TRBV7-2 CASSPDSFNQPQHF TGTGCCAGCAGCCCGGACAGTTTCAATCAGCCCCAGCATTTT
- TRBJ2-1 - TRBV29-1 CSVEGGISYNEQFF TGCAGCGTTGAAGGGGGGATCTCCTACAATGAGCAGTTCTTC
- TRBJ1-5 - TRBV6-2/TRBV6-3 CASSTMPYSNQPQHF TGTGCCAGCAGCACCATGCCCTATAGCAATCAGCCCCAGCATTTT
- TRBJ1-6 - TRBV5-1 CASSSRVGAYNSPLHF TGCGCCAGCAGTTCGCGCGTGGGGGCCTATAATTCACCCCTCCACTTT
- TRBJ2-2 - TRBV29-1 CSVELEYPGELFF TGCAGCGTTGAGTTGGAGTATCCCGGGGAGCTGTTTTTT
- TRBJ2-3 TRBD2 TRBV4-2 CASSQVAGGPVDTQYF TGTGCCAGCAGCCAAGTAGCGGGGGGGCCCGTCGATACGCAGTATTTT
- TRBJ1-2 TRBD1 TRBV4-2 CASSRPTTGGDYGYTF TGTGCCAGCAGCCGACCGACGACAGGGGGCGACTATGGCTACACCTTC
- TRBJ1-5 - TRBV29-1 CSVWAGDNQPQHF TGCAGCGTATGGGCTGGCGATAATCAGCCCCAGCATTTT
- TRBJ1-5 - TRBV5-1 CASSSGGRGDQPQHF TGCGCCAGCAGCTCCGGGGGCAGAGGGGATCAGCCCCAGCATTTT
- TRBJ2-1 TRBD1 TRBV18 CASSPQGPNTYNEQFF TGTGCCAGCTCTCCACAGGGGCCAAATACTTACAATGAGCAGTTCTTC
- TRBJ2-2 TRBD2 TRBV6-6 CASSDQRLAGGELFF TGTGCCAGCAGTGATCAAAGACTAGCGGGCGGGGAGCTGTTTTTT
- TRBJ2-6 TRBD1 TRBV30 CASGQGSSGANVLTF TGTGCCTCGGGACAGGGGTCTTCTGGGGCCAACGTCCTGACTTTC
- TRBJ1-6 - TRBV5-4 CASSLGKDSPLHF TGTGCCAGCAGCTTGGGGAAAGATTCACCCCTCCACTTT
- TRBJ1-2 - TRBV29-1 CSVAQSASNGYTF TGCAGCGTCGCGCAGTCGGCGAGTAATGGCTACACCTTC
- TRBJ1-4 - TRBV15 CATSARSTRWDEKLFF TGTGCCACCAGCGCCAGATCGACAAGGTGGGATGAAAAACTGTTTTTT
- TRBJ1-4 - TRBV4-3 CASSQARGGYEKLFF TGCGCCAGCAGCCAAGCACGGGGCGGTTATGAAAAACTGTTTTTT
- TRBJ1-4 - TRBV25-1 CASSEPDSLRGEKLFF TGTGCCAGCAGTGAACCGGACAGCCTAAGGGGTGAAAAACTGTTTTTT
- TRBJ1-3 - TRBV4-1 CASSLQTGNTGNTIYF TGCGCCAGCAGCCTCCAGACGGGAAATACTGGAAACACCATATATTTT
- TRBJ1-2 - TRBV2 CASSARQDYGYTF TGTGCCAGCAGTGCGCGTCAGGACTATGGCTACACCTTC
- TRBJ1-5 - TRBV28 CASSLRLDSIRYF TGTGCCAGCAGTTTAAGGTTAGACAGTATCAGGTATTTT
- TRBJ2-1 - TRBV10-3 CAISIAGLDNEQFF TGTGCCATCAGTATAGCCGGACTGGACAATGAGCAGTTCTTC
- TRBJ2-2 TRBD1 TRBV14 CASSQLGQPNTGELFF TGTGCCAGCAGCCAACTGGGACAGCCGAACACCGGGGAGCTGTTTTTT
once TRBJ1-6 TRBD1 TRBV7-9 CASSSSGTDSPLHF TGTGCCAGCAGCTCGAGTGGGACAGATTCACCCCTCCACTTT
- TRBJ1-6 - TRBV9 CASGGDSPLHF TGTGCCAGCGGCGGGGATTCACCCCTCCACTTT
- TRBJ2-2 - TRBV5-6 CASSLGRFTGELFF TGTGCCAGCAGCTTGGGGAGGTTCACCGGGGAGCTGTTTTTT
- TRBJ1-5 - TRBV18 CASSPGNSNQPQHF TGTGCCAGCTCACCGGGGAATTCAAATCAGCCCCAGCATTTT
- TRBJ1-2 - TRBV12-3/TRBV12-4 CASSADYYGYTF TGTGCCAGCAGTGCAGATTACTATGGCTACACCTTC
- TRBJ2-3 TRBD1 TRBV15 CATSREGRTGGIADTQYF TGTGCCACCAGCAGGGAGGGGAGGACAGGGGGCATCGCAGATACGCAGTATTTT
- TRBJ1-4 - TRBV15 CATSRDPAGRNEKLFF TGTGCCACCAGCAGAGATCCCGCGGGGCGTAATGAAAAACTGTTTTTT
- TRBJ2-3 - TRBV7-2 CASSLGSREDTQYF TGTGCCAGCAGTCTGGGATCCCGGGAAGATACGCAGTATTTT
- TRBJ2-1 - TRBV9 CASSAISSGEQFF TGTGCCAGCAGCGCCATAAGCAGTGGTGAGCAGTTCTTC
- TRBJ1-2 - TRBV29-1 CSANRARGYTF TGCAGCGCGAACAGGGCGAGGGGGTACACCTTC
few TRBJ1-6 - TRBV30 CAWSVSPLSSYNSPLHF TGTGCCTGGAGTGTATCCCCCTTGAGCTCCTATAATTCACCCCTCCACTTT